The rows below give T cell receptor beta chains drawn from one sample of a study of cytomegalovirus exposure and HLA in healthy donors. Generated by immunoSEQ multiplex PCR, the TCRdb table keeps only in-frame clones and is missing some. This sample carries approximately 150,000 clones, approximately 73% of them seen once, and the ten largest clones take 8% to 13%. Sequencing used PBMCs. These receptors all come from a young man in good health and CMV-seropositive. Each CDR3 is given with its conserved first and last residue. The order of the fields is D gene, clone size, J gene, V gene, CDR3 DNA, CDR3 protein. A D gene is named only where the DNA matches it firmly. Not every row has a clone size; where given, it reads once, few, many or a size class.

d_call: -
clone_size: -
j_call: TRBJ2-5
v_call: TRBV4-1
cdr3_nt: TGCGCCAGCAGCCCCCGGGGGTCCCAAGAGACCCAGTACTTC
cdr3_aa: CASSPRGSQETQYF

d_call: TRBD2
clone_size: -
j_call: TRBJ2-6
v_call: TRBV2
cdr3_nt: TGTGCCAGCAGGCGGGGGGCTGGGGCCAACGTCCTGACTTTC
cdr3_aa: CASRRGAGANVLTF

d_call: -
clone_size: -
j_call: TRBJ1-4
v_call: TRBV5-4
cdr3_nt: TGTGCCAGCAGCTTGGGTGGGGGGAATGAAAAACTGTTTTTT
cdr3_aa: CASSLGGGNEKLFF

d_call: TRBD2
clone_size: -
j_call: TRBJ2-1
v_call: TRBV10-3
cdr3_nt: TGTGCCATCCGTCTTAGCGGGAGCGGCGACAATGAGCAGTTCTTC
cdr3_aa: CAIRLSGSGDNEQFF

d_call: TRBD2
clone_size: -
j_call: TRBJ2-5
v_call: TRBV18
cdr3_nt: TGTGCCAGCTCACCGAGAACTAGCGGGAGACCAGAGACCCAGTACTTC
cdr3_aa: CASSPRTSGRPETQYF

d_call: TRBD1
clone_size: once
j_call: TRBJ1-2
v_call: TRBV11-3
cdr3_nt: TGTGCCAGCAGCTTGCAGGGACAGGGGGCTTTTGGCTACACCTTC
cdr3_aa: CASSLQGQGAFGYTF

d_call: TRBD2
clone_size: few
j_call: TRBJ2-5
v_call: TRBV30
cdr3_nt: TGTGCCTGGAGTCCCGGGACTACGTACCAAGAGACCCAGTACTTC
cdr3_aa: CAWSPGTTYQETQYF

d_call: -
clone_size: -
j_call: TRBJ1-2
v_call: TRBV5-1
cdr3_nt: TGCGCCAGCAGCTGGTTAGGAAGAGGTGGCTACACCTTC
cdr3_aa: CASSWLGRGGYTF

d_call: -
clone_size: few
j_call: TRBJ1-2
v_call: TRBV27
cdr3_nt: TGTGCCAGCAGTGCGACAGACAGTACCTCCTTTAACTATGGCTACACCTTC
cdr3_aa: CASSATDSTSFNYGYTF

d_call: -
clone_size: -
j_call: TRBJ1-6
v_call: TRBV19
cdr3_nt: TGTGCCAGTAGTATGCTCGCCCGGGCCCTCCACTTT
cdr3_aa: CASSMLARALHF

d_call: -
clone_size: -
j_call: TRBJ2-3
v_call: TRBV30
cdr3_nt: TGTGCCTGGATCAGTCAAGGGGCTTGGACAGATACGCAGTATTTT
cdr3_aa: CAWISQGAWTDTQYF

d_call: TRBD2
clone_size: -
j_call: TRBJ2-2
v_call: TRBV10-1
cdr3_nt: TGCGCCAGCAGTGAGGGGACTAGTTACGTCGGGGAGCTGTTTTTT
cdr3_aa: CASSEGTSYVGELFF

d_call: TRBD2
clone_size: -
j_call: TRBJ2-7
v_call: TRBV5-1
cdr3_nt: TGCGCCAGCAGCTCTAGCGGGATTGATCACGAGCAGTACTTC
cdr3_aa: CASSSSGIDHEQYF

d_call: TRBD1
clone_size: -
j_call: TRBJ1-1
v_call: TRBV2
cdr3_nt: TGTGCCAGCAGAGGGGACAGCCCACGAGCTTTCTTT
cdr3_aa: CASRGDSPRAFF

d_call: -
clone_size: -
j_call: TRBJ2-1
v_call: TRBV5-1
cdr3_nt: TGCGCCAGCAGCTTGGGAGGTGCTGGTTTTGGTAGCACTGAGCAGTTCTTC
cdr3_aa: CASSLGGAGFGSTEQFF

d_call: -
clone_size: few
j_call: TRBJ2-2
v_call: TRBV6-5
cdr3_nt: TGTGCCAGCAGTTTGGGAGTTAACACCGGGGAGCTGTTTTTT
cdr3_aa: CASSLGVNTGELFF

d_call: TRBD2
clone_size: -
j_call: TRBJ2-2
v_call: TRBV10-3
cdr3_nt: TGTGCCACCCGGGGGGGGGCCGGGACTAACGGGGAGCTGTTTTTT
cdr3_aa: CATRGGAGTNGELFF

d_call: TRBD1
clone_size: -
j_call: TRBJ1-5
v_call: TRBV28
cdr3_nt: TGTGCCAGCCGCTCGGGACAGGATAGCAATCAGCCCCAGCATTTT
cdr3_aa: CASRSGQDSNQPQHF

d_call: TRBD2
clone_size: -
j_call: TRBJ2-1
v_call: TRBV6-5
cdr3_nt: TGTGCCAGCAGTTACCTAGCGGCCTCCTACAATGAGCAGTTCTTC
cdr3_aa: CASSYLAASYNEQFF

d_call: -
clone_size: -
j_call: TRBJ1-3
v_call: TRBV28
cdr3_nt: TGTGCCAGCAGTTTCGAGGTTATTGGAAACACCATATATTTT
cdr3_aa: CASSFEVIGNTIYF

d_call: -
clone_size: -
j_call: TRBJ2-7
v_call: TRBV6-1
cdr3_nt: TGTGCCTCCCGTCTGGGGCCCGCTTCGAACGAGCAGTACTTC
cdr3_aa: CASRLGPASNEQYF

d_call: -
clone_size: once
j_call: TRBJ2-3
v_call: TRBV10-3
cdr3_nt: TGTGCCATCAGTGATCCCTTTAGGGGGGATACGCAGTATTTT
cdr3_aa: CAISDPFRGDTQYF

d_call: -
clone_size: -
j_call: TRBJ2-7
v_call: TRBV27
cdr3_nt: TGTGCCAGCGGCACCGGGACACCCTGGGAGCAGTACTTC
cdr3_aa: CASGTGTPWEQYF

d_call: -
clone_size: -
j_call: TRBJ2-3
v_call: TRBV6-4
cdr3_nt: TGTGCCAGCAGTTTCTCGACTGAGGATACGCAGTATTTT
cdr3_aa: CASSFSTEDTQYF

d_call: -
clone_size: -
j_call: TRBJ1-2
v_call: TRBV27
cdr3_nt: TGTGCCAGCAGTTTGTCCGGACTGTCGGTTGGCTACACCTTC
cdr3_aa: CASSLSGLSVGYTF

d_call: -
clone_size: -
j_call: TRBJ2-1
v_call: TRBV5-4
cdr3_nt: TGTGCCAGCAGCACTGCAACAGGGCTTCGAGAGCAGTTCTTC
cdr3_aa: CASSTATGLREQFF

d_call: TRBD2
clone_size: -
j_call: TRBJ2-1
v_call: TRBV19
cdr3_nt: TGTGCCAGTAGTTGGACTAGCGGGAGGGCCGCCTCCTACAATGAGCAGTTCTTC
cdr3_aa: CASSWTSGRAASYNEQFF

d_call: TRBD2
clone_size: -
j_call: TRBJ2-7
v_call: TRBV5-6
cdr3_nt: TGTGCCAGCAGCTTGGGGGGGGGATGGGCTAACGAGCAGTACTTC
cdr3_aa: CASSLGGGWANEQYF

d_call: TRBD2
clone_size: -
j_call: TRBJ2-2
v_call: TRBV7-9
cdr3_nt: TGTGCCAGCAGCTTAAGCGGAGCGGGAAACACCGGGGAGCTGTTTTTT
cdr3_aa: CASSLSGAGNTGELFF

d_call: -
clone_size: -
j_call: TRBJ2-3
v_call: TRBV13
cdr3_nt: TGTGCCAGCAGCCCCTTAGCCGGTAGCACAGATACGCAGTATTTT
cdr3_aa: CASSPLAGSTDTQYF

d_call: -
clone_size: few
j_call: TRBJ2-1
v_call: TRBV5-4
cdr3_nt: TGTGCCAGCAGCCCCCCGGGGTATTTGGGTGGCAATGAGCAGTTCTTC
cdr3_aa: CASSPPGYLGGNEQFF

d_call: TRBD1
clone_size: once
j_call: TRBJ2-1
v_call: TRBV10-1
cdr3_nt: TGCGCCAGCAGTCCCGGGACAGGGAAGGGATACAATGAGCAGTTCTTC
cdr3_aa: CASSPGTGKGYNEQFF

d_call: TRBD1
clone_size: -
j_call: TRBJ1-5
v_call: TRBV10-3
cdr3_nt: TGTGCCATCAGTGTCGGGGACAGGGGGGATAGCAATCAGCCCCAGCATTTT
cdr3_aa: CAISVGDRGDSNQPQHF

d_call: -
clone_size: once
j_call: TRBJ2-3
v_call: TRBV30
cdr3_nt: TGTGCCTGGGGGCTCGGGGTGGATACGCAGTATTTT
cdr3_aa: CAWGLGVDTQYF

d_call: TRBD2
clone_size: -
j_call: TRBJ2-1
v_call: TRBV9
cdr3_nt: TGTGCCAGCAGCGCTACTAGCGGGAGCTACAATGAGCAGTTCTTC
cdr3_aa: CASSATSGSYNEQFF